This TCR beta chain derives from a study of OX40 agonist ivuxolimab in advanced cancers. The method was immunoSEQ multiplex PCR; TCRdb's version includes in-frame clones alone and lacks a portion of them. The sample shows roughly 73,000 clones, approximately 81% of them seen only once. The germline V gene has CDR1 SGHVS and CDR2 FNYEAQ. The CDR3 sequence is 15 residues long. V lost 2 bases and J lost 1, with 10 bases in between. This clone has just one count. Its antigen remains unidentified. The study's findings and limits: Also showing low normalized T-cell clonal expansion were some of the nonresponders. Not determined was the antigen specificity of the expanded peripheral T cells. Expanded clones were, on average, more numerous in CD8+ T cells than in CD4+.

Blood draws occurred at baseline, cycle 4 day 1, and cycle 7 day 1. The chain combines TRBV7-6 with TRBJ2-3, with D maybe TRBD1 (6 bases). Specimen: CD4+ or CD8+ T cells sorted from blood, collected in a trial of the OX40 agonist ivuxolimab. The receptor's source is an adult with an advanced solid tumor such as melanoma, head and neck, liver or kidney cancer. CDR3 nucleotides: TGTGCCAGCAGCTTATCGGCAGGGGGCACAGATACGCAGTATTTT. Protein: CASSLSAGGTDTQYF.